The rows below give T cell receptor beta chains drawn from one sample of a study of T-cell reconstitution after alpha-beta-depleted transplantation in children. TCRdb passed the PCR reads through MiXCR, listing each CDR3 protein once. The sample lists 440,000 or so distinct CDR3 sequences; over 40% were seen once. The sequenced sample was PBMCs, obtained before TCRalphabeta/CD19-depleted stem cell transplant. The receptors stem from a girl between 2 and 10 years old with aplastic anemia, due to receive a stem cell transplant. Both conserved end residues are part of each CDR3. The order of the fields is V gene, J gene, clone size, D gene, CDR3 DNA, CDR3 protein. A D gene is named only where the DNA matches it firmly. Not all rows give a size; the values are once, few, many and, for expanded clones, a class.

TRBV19	TRBJ1-1	few	-	TGTGCCATCACGTCAGCCGGAGGAACTGAAGCTTTCTTT	CAITSAGGTEAFF
TRBV18	TRBJ2-7	few	-	TGTGCCAGCAGGCATGAGGCTACCTACGAGCAGTACTTC	CASRHEATYEQYF
TRBV27	TRBJ2-7	-	TRBD1	TGTGCCAGCAGTTCGACAGGGGTGGTACGGTACGAGCAGTACTTC	CASSSTGVVRYEQYF
TRBV12-3/TRBV12-4	TRBJ2-4	once	TRBD1	TGTGCCAGCAGTTTAGAGGGGGCAGCCAAAAACATTCAGTACTTC	CASSLEGAAKNIQYF
TRBV5-1	TRBJ1-2	-	TRBD1	TGCGCCAGCAGCACAACGACAGGGACGGACTATGGCTACACCTTC	CASSTTTGTDYGYTF
TRBV7-6	TRBJ2-1	-	TRBD2	TGTGCCAGCAGCTTATTGACTAGCGGGGACTACAATGAGCAGTTCTTC	CASSLLTSGDYNEQFF
TRBV19	TRBJ2-2	few	-	TGTGCCAGTAGTAAATCCCCGGGAGTAATCAACACCGGGGAGCTGTTTTTT	CASSKSPGVINTGELFF
TRBV29-1	TRBJ1-4	-	-	TGCAGCGCTCGCTGGGGGGATCTGCGCTCAACTAATGAAAAACTGTTTTTT	CSARWGDLRSTNEKLFF
TRBV12-3/TRBV12-4	TRBJ1-2	-	-	TGTGCCAGCAGTTTCCCCCCTCAGGGTCGGGACTACACCTTC	CASSFPPQGRDYTF
TRBV20-1	TRBJ2-4	few	-	TGCAGTGCTAGTTTGGACACCAAAAACATTCAGTACTTC	CSASLDTKNIQYF
TRBV4-1	TRBJ2-5	-	-	TGCGCCAGCAGCCAAGGAGTAAGAGAGACCCAGTACTTC	CASSQGVRETQYF
TRBV24-1	TRBJ2-7	many	-	TGTGCCACCAGTGATTCCCGGCAAGGAGGCTACGAGCAGTACTTC	CATSDSRQGGYEQYF
TRBV7-9	TRBJ2-4	-	TRBD1	TGTGCCAGCAGCTTCACACAGGGGTACGGGGCCAAAAACATTCAGTACTTC	CASSFTQGYGAKNIQYF
TRBV29-1	TRBJ2-3	few	-	TGCAGCGTTGAGGAGGGCGCAGATACGCAGTATTTT	CSVEEGADTQYF
TRBV7-8	TRBJ2-5	-	-	TGTGCCAGCAGCCGAGAGACAGGCCACCAAGAGACCCAGTACTTC	CASSRETGHQETQYF
TRBV15	TRBJ2-1	many	-	TGTGCCACCAGCAGAGAGGGGGCTGGTGGGTCCTACAATGAGCAGTTCTTC	CATSREGAGGSYNEQFF
TRBV12-3/TRBV12-4	TRBJ1-5	many	-	TGTGCCAGCGGTCCCAGGGGAAAGGGTCAGCCCCAGCATTTT	CASGPRGKGQPQHF
TRBV4-1	TRBJ1-3	many	-	TGCGCCAGCAGCCAAGATCGGTTAGAATTAAGCTCTGGAAACACCATATATTTT	CASSQDRLELSSGNTIYF
TRBV20-1	TRBJ2-3	many	-	TGCAGTGCTAGAGATCCTATCACAGATACGCAGTATTTT	CSARDPITDTQYF
TRBV6-5	TRBJ2-5	-	-	TGTGCCAGCAGTTACTCAGGGGCTCTATCCCAAGAGACCCAGTACTTC	CASSYSGALSQETQYF
TRBV4-2	TRBJ2-1	-	-	TGTGCCAGCAGCCAACTAGCGAAAAACAATGAGCAGTTCTTC	CASSQLAKNNEQFF
TRBV12-3/TRBV12-4	TRBJ2-2	many	-	TGTGCCAGCAGTCACTCTACCGGGGAGCTGTTTTTT	CASSHSTGELFF
TRBV12-3/TRBV12-4	TRBJ1-1	few	-	TGTGCCAGCAGGCCACCAGGGAGGGCCGCTGAAGCTTTCTTT	CASRPPGRAAEAFF
TRBV7-9	TRBJ2-2	-	-	TGTGCCAGCAGCTTTGGGGGACGCCCAGTTCTGTTTTTT	CASSFGGRPVLFF
TRBV7-2	TRBJ2-7	-	TRBD2	TGTGCCAGCAGCTTAGGATGGGGGGGACTCCGGTACGAGCAGTACTTC	CASSLGWGGLRYEQYF
TRBV20-1	TRBJ1-5	-	TRBD1	TGCAGTGCTAGTCCGGCGACAGGGCTCAATCAGCCCCAGCATTTT	CSASPATGLNQPQHF
TRBV6-1	TRBJ1-4	-	TRBD1	TGTGCCACCGCCTCCGACAGGGATGGGGATGAAAAACTGTTTTTT	CATASDRDGDEKLFF
TRBV6-1	TRBJ1-1	-	TRBD1	TGTGCCAGCAGCGGGACAGGGGCCACTGAAGCTTTCTTT	CASSGTGATEAFF
TRBV10-3	TRBJ2-3	-	-	TGTGCCATCAGTGTTATGGCAGATAAAGATACGCAGTATTTT	CAISVMADKDTQYF
TRBV24-1	TRBJ1-2	many	TRBD1	TGTGCCACCAGTCCCAGCGAGGGGGCGAGCTATGGCTACACCTTC	CATSPSEGASYGYTF
TRBV21-1	TRBJ2-7	-	-	TGTGCCAGCAGCCCGCGGCTGGACGGGGCCTACGAGCAGTACTTC	CASSPRLDGAYEQYF
TRBV20-1	TRBJ1-6	-	-	TGCAGTGCTAGAGCGGACCCGACAGTTTCGTCACCCCTCCACTTT	CSARADPTVSSPLHF